The following is a T cell receptor (beta chain) sequence with its context. No cognate antigen has been identified for it. Within one base of it there is no much larger clone, and no base qualities were kept. Genomic DNA was extracted with the Qiagen DNeasy kit from unsorted PBMCs and from negatively selected CD4+ and CD8+ fractions. TCR beta CDR3 regions were subjected to amplification by immunoSEQ multiplex PCR with primers that anneal to V and J segments. Amplification bias was minimized using a synthetic immune receptor repertoire, and residual bias was removed computationally after sequencing. The study's processing was this. Custom Python scripts were used to quantify repertoire diversity as the Shannon entropy index. Unsorted, CD4+ and CD8+ repertoires were analyzed separately, except in combined analyses where CD4+ and CD8+ sequences were merged in silico. Clonal expansion was defined as at least a 2-fold frequency increase after treatment relative to C1D1, with a pseudocount of 0.5 for undetected baseline clones. Clones with 0 or 1 copy at C1D1 were classified as singleton clones, and clones with 2 or more copies were classified as non-singleton clones. Clones expanded in unsorted samples were annotated as CD4+, CD8+ or unknown by matching protein sequences in sorted samples from the same patient. Wilcoxon tests were applied to paired samples to test diversity changes from C1D1 to C4D1. The clones in this table, taken by TCRdb from immuneACCESS, are in-frame only. Not every clone is retained; where verified, under half of the shortfall comes from an unresolved V gene, and the cause of the rest is unknown. The DNA gave D and trimming, while V, J and clone size come from that table. The sample profile shows more than 40,000 clones; roughly 90% of them were found once. The leading ten clones occupy about 9% of the sample.

This sample is part of a study of PD-1 blockade in classical Hodgkin lymphoma (dated by TCRdb to 2018 to 2021). As for the study more broadly: Nivolumab dosing was 3 mg/kg intravenously every 2 weeks, continuing until either disease progression or unacceptable toxicity. The study used CyTOF and TCR beta sequencing to define a peripheral blood immune signature of response to PD-1 blockade in classical Hodgkin lymphoma.

CDR3 length: 13 amino acids, cysteine to phenylalanine. This entry keeps only the CDR3 DNA: 39 bases, framed from base 1. CDR1 is given as SNHLY and CDR2 as FYNNEI, both from the germline V gene. V is cut by 3 bases and J by 1 base, and the space between the germline ends is 7 bases. The time point label for this specimen denotes: cycle 1 day 1 (C1D1), immediately before nivolumab initiation. Every trial patient had relapsed after autologous stem cell transplantation, and cohorts A, B and C differed in prior brentuximab vedotin exposure. A total of fewer than 70 patients with relapsed/refractory classical Hodgkin lymphoma made up the trial cohort, and each patient's best overall response was complete response, partial response or progressive disease. Trial patients were treated with single-agent nivolumab in the multi-cohort phase II CheckMate 205 trial. Best overall response was determined by an independent review committee according to the 2007 International Working Group response criteria. Trial PBMCs were obtained immediately prior to nivolumab initiation (C1D1) and on therapy at cycle 2 day 1 and cycle 4 day 1. After peripheral blood was drawn into 8 mL Vacutainer Cell Preparation Tubes, PBMCs were isolated by centrifugation and then cryopreserved.

Overall study results and their limits: The study was limited to a single clinical trial cohort, and causes of repertoire differences, possibly disease activity or prior therapy, remained undefined. CD4+ but not CD8+ TCR diversity rose significantly by C4D1 (p=0.0027 vs p=0.16), most apparent in complete responders (p=0.02). Patients starting nivolumab less than 1 year after ASCT had lower diversity and were excluded from later analyses to avoid confounding by immune reconstitution. Baseline TCR diversity was reported to be lower in newly diagnosed patients than in healthy donors and to be lower still in relapsed/refractory patients. Trial patients with a complete response had baseline diversity similar to that of newly diagnosed patients, while partial responders and progressors had significantly lower diversity.

This clonotype was obtained from a human donor with classical Hodgkin lymphoma. The sequenced sample was peripheral blood mononuclear cells (PBMCs), obtained at baseline. Recombination connected TRBV2 to TRBJ2-7; no D gene can be assigned with confidence. CDR3 region: CASSEGSSYEQYF. The DNA is as follows: TGTGCCAGCAGTGAGGGGTCTTCCTACGAGCAGTACTTC. The CDR3 plus the reference TRBV2 and TRBJ2-7 genes for the other parts give the full variable domain: EPEVTQTPSHQVTQMGQEVILRCVPISNHLYFYWYRQILGQKVEFLVSFYNNEISEKSEIFDDQFSVERPDGSNFTLKIRSTKLEDSAMYFCASSEGSSYEQYFGPGTRLTVT.